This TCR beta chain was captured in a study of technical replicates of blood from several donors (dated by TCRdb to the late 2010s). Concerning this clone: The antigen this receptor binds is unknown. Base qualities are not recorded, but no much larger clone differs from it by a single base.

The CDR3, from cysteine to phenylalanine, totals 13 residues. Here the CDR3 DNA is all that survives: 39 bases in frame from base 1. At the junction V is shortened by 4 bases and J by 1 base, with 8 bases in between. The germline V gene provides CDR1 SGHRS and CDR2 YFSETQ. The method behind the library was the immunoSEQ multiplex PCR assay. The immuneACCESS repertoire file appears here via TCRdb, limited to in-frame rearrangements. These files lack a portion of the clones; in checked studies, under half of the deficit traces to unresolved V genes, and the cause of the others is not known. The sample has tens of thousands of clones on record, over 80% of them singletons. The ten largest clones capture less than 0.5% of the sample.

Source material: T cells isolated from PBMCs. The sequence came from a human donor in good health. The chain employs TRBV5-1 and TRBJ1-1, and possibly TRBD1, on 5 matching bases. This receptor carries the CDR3 CASSLGPNTEAFF. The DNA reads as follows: TGCGCCAGCAGCCTGGGGCCGAACACTGAAGCTTTCTTT.